Listed here are 4 T cell receptor beta chains from one sample, sequenced in a study of OX40 agonist ivuxolimab in advanced cancers. Here immunoSEQ multiplex PCR was the method, and the copy in TCRdb shows in-frame clones only, minus some. Of about 79,000 clones listed, 90% are singletons. The starting material was CD4+ or CD8+ T cells sorted from blood, obtained in a trial of the OX40 agonist ivuxolimab. The receptors were sampled from an adult with an advanced solid tumor such as melanoma, head and neck, liver or kidney cancer.

The rearrangement uses TRBV7-9 and TRBJ1-5; D remains ambiguous. Between the trimmed V and J ends, which lost 1 base and 2 bases, there was a span of 9 bases. The CDR3 extends over 15 amino acids. CDR1 is SEHNR and CDR2 is FQNEAQ in the germline V gene (reference sequence). The CDR3 reads CASSLDSTGNQPQHF. The CDR3 bases are TGTGCCAGCAGCTTAGACTCCACAGGCAATCAGCCCCAGCATTTT. Drawing the rest from reference TRBV7-9 and TRBJ1-5, the complete variable domain is DTGVSQNPRHKITKRGQNVTFRCDPISEHNRLYWYRQTLGQGPEFLTYFQNEAQLEKSRLLSDRFSAERPKGSFSTLEIQRTEQGDSAMYLCASSLDSTGNQPQHFGDGTRLSIL.

This chain links TRBV11-3 with TRBJ2-2, with D possibly matching TRBD2 (7 bases). CDR1 is SGHNT, CDR2 YENEEA, per germline. Trimming took off 2 bases at V and 4 bases at J, with 11 bases between the two ends. CDR3 length equals 15 residues. CDR3 loop: CASSLTRGATGELFF. The CDR3 nucleotides are TGTGCCAGCAGCTTAACTCGGGGGGCCACCGGGGAGCTGTTTTTT.

The rearrangement links TRBV2 to TRBJ2-7; 10 bases fit TRBD2. The J segment lost 2 bases and the V segment lost 7 bases, leaving 5 bases of the junction unmatched. The CDR3 contains 14 residues. Germline CDR1 and CDR2: SNHLY and FYNNEI. The CDR3 DNA reads TGTGCCAGCAAAATAGCGGGGGGAGCCTACGAGCAGTACTTC. Its protein is CASKIAGGAYEQYF. Filled out from reference TRBV2 and TRBJ2-7, the complete variable domain reads EPEVTQTPSHQVTQMGQEVILRCVPISNHLYFYWYRQILGQKVEFLVSFYNNEISEKSEIFDDQFSVERPDGSNFTLKIRSTKLEDSAMYFCASKIAGGAYEQYFGPGTRLTVT.

The genes are TRBV7-9 and TRBJ2-1; D is unresolved. CDR1 SEHNR and CDR2 FQNEAQ come from the germline V gene (reference sequence). The CDR3 consists of 14 residues. The germline V and J ends were trimmed by 1 base and 4 bases, with 8 bases remaining between them. The CDR3 reads CASSLDARYNEQFF. As DNA, the CDR3 is TGTGCCAGCAGCTTAGATGCGAGATACAATGAGCAGTTCTTC.